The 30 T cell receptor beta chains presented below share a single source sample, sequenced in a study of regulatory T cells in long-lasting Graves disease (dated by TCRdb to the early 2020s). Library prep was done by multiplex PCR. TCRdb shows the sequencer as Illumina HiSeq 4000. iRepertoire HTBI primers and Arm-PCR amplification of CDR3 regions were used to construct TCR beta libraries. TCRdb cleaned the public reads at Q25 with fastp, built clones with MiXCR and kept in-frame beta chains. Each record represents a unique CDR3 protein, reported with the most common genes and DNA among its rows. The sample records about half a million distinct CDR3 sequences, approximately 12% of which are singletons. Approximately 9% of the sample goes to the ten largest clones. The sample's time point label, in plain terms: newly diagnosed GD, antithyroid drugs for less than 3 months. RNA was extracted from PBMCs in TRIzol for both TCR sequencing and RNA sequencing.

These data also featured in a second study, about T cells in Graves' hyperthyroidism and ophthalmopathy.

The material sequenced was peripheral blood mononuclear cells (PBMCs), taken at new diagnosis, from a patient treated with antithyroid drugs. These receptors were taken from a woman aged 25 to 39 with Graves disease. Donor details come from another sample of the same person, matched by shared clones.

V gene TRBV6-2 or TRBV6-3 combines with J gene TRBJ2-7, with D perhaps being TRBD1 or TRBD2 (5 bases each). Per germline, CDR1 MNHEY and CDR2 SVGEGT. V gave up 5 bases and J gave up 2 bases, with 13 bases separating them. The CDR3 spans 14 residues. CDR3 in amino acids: CASSRRDGAYEQYF. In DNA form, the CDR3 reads TGTGCCAGCAGTCGACGGGACGGAGCCTACGAGCAGTACTTC.

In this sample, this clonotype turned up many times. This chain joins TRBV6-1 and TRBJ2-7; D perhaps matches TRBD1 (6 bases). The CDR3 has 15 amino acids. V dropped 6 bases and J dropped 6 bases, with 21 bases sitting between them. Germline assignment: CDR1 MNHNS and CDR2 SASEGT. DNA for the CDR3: TGTGCCAGCAGCCCCACGGACAGATCCTACGGCGAGCAGTACTTC. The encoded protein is CASSPTDRSYGEQYF.

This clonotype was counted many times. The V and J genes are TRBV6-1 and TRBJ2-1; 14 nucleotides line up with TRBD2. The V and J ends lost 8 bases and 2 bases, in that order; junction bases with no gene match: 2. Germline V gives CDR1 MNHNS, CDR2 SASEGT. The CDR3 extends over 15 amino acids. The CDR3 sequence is CASQGLAGAYNEQFF. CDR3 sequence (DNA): TGTGCCAGCCAGGGACTAGCGGGAGCCTACAATGAGCAGTTCTTC.

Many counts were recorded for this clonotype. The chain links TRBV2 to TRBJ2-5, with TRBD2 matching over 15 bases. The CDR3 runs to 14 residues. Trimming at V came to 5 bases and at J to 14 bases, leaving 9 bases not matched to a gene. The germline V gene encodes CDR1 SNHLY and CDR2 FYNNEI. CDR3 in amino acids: CASSPRTSGRAEYF. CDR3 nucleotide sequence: TGTGCCAGCAGTCCCCGGACTAGCGGGAGGGCCGAATACTTC.

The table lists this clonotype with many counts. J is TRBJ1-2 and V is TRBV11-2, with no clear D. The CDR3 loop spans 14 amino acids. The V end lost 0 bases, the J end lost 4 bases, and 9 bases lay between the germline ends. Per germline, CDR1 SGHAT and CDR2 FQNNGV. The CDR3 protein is CASSLDWQAYGYTF. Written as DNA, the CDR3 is TGTGCCAGCAGCTTAGATTGGCAGGCCTATGGCTACACCTTC.

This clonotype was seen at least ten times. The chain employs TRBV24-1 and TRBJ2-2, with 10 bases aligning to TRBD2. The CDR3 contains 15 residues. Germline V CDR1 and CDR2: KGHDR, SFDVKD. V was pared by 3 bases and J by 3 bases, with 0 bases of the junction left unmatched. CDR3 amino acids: CATSDSGRDTGELFF. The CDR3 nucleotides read TGTGCCACCAGTGATAGCGGGAGGGACACCGGGGAGCTGTTTTTT.

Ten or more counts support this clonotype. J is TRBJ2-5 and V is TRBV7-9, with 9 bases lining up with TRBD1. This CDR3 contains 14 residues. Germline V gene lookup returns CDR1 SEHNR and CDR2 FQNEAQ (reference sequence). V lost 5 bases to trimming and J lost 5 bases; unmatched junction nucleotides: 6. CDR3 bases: TGTGCCAGCAGCCGACTGACAGGGGGTGAGACCCAGTACTTC. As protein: CASSRLTGGETQYF.

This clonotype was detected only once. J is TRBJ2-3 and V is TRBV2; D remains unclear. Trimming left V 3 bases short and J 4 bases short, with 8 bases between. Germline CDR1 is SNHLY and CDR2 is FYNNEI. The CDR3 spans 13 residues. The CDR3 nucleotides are TGTGCCAGCAGTGATGGATCGGCAGATACGCAGTATTTT. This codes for CASSDGSADTQYF. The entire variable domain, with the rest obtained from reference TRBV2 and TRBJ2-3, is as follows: EPEVTQTPSHQVTQMGQEVILRCVPISNHLYFYWYRQILGQKVEFLVSFYNNEISEKSEIFDDQFSVERPDGSNFTLKIRSTKLEDSAMYFCASSDGSADTQYFGPGTRLTVL.

The CDR3 DNA is TGTGCCTGGAGCGCCATGACAGGTTGGAACACTGAAGCTTTCTTT. Amino acids: CAWSAMTGWNTEAFF. The chain links TRBV30 to TRBJ1-1; a weak D match, TRBD1 (6 bases). The germline V gene has CDR1 GTSNPN and CDR2 SVGIG (reference sequence). The CDR3 spans 15 residues. V lost 3 bases, J lost 1 base, and 15 bases lay in between.

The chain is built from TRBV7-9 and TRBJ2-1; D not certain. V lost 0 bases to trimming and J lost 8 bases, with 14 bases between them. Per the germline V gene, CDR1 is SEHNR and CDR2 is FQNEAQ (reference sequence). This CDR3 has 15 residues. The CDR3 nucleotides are TGTGCCAGCAGCTTAGCATGGCAGGCCTCACATGAGCAGTTCTTC. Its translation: CASSLAWQASHEQFF.

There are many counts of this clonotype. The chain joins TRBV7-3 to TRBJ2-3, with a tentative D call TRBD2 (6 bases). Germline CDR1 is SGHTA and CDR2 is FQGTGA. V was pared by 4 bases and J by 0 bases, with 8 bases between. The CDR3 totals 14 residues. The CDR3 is CASSYGGSTDTQYF. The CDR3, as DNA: TGTGCCAGCAGCTATGGAGGGAGCACAGATACGCAGTATTTT.

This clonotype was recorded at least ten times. The CDR3 coding sequence is TGTGCCAGCTCACCAACGGTCGACATCCAAGAGACCCAGTACTTC. The encoded protein is CASSPTVDIQETQYF. The chain links TRBV18 to TRBJ2-5; D gene uncertain. Deletions cut 2 bases from V and 1 base from J, with 11 bases between. The germline CDR1 and CDR2 sequences are KGHSH and LQKENI. The CDR3 has 15 amino acids.

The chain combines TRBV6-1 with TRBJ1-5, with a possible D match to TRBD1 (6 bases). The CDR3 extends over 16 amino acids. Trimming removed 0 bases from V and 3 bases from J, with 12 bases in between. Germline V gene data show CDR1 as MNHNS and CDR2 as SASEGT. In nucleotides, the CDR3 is TGTGCCAGCAGTGAAGCGACAGGATCCTACAATCAGCCCCAGCATTTT. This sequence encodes CASSEATGSYNQPQHF.

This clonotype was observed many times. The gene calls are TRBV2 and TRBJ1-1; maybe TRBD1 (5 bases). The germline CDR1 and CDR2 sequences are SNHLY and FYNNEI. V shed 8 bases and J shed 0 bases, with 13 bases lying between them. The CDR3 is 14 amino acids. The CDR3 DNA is TGTGCCAGCGGGGTCCGGGGGGTGAACACTGAAGCTTTCTTT. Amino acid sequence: CASGVRGVNTEAFF.

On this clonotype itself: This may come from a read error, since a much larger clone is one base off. CDR3 nucleotides: TGTGCCTGTAGTATAGTGCAGGGGGCTCAGCCCCAGCATTTT. Its translation: CACSIVQGAQPQHF. The chain carries TRBV19 and TRBJ1-5, with TRBD1 identical over 8 bases. Germline V gene sequence: CDR1 LNHDA, CDR2 SQIVND (reference sequence). The CDR3 is made up of 14 amino acids.

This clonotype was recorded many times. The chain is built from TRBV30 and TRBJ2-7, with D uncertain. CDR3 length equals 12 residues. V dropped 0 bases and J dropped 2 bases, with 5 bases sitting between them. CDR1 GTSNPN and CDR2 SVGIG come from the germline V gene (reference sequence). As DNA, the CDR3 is TGTGCCTGGAGTGTAAGCACCTACGAGCAGTACTTC. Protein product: CAWSVSTYEQYF.

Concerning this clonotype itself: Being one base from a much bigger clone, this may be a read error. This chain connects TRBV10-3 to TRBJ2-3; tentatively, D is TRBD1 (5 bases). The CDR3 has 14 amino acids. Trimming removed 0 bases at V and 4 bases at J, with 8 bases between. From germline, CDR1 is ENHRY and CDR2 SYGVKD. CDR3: CAISESTGADTQYF. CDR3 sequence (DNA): TGTGCCATCAGTGAGTCTACAGGCGCAGATACGCAGTATTTT.

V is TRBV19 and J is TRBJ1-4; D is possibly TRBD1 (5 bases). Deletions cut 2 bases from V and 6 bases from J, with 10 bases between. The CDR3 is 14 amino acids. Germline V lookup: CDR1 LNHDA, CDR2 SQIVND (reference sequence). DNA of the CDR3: TGTGCCAGTAGTATAAGCGGGGGATATGAAAAACTGTTTTTT. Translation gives CASSISGGYEKLFF.

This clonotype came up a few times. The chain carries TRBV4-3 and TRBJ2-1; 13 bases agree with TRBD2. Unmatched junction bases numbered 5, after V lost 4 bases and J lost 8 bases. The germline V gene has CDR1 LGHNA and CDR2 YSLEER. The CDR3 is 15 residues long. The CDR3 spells CASSPGTSGTDEQFF. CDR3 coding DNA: TGCGCCAGCAGCCCCGGGACTAGCGGGACTGATGAGCAGTTCTTC.

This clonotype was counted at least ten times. The CDR3 spells CATSSSGWVGEKLFF. The DNA of the CDR3 is TGTGCCACCAGCTCCTCAGGGTGGGTTGGTGAAAAACTGTTTTTT. The rearrangement links TRBV15 to TRBJ1-4, with a weak D call TRBD1 (5 bases). Germline lookup yields CDR1 LNHNV and CDR2 YYDKDF (reference sequence). Trimming removed 5 bases from V and 7 bases from J, with 17 bases in between. CDR3 length equals 15 residues. The full variable domain, with the rest looked up from reference TRBV15 and TRBJ1-4, is DAMVIQNPRYQVTQFGKPVTLSCSQTLNHNVMYWYQQKSSQAPKLLFHYYDKDFNNEADTPDNFQSRRPNTSFCFLDIRSPGLGDTAMYLCATSSSGWVGEKLFFGSGTQLSVL.

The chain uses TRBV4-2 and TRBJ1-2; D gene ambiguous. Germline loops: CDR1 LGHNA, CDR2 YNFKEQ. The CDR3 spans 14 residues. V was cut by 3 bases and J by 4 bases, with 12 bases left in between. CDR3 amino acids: CASSQNMVGYGYTF. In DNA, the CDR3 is TGTGCCAGCAGCCAGAACATGGTCGGCTATGGCTACACCTTC.

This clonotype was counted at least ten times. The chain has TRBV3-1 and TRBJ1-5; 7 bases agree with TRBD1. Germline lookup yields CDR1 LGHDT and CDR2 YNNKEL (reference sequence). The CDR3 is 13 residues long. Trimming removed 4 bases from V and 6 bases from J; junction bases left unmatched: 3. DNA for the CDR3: TGTGCCAGCAGCCGACAGGGTCTTCAGCCCCAGCATTTT. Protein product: CASSRQGLQPQHF.

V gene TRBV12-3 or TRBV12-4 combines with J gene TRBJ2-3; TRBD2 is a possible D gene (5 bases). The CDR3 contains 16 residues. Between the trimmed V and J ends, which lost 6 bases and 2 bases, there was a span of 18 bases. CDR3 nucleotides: TGTGCCAGCAGCAGACCGGTCGGAGGACTCACAGATACGCAGTATTTT. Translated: CASSRPVGGLTDTQYF.

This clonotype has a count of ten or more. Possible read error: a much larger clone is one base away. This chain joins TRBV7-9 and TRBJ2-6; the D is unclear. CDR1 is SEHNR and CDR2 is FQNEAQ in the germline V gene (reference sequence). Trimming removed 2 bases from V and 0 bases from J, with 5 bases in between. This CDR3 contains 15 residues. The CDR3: CASSLMGSGANVLTF. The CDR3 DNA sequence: TGTGCCAGCAGCTTAATGGGCTCTGGGGCCAACGTCCTGACTTTC.

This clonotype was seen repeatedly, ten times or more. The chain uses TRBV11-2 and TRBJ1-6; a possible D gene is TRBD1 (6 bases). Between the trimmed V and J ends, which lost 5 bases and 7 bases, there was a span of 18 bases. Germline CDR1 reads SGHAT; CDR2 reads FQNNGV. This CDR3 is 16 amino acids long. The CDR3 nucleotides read TGTGCCAGCAGCGCCGCCCTCGACAGGCGAAATTCACCCCTCCACTTT. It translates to CASSAALDRRNSPLHF.

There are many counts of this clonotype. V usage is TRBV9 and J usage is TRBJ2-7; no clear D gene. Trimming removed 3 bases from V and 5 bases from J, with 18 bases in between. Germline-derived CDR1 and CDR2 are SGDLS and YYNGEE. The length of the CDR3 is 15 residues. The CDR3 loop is CASSGGKGLLHEQYF. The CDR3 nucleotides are TGTGCCAGCAGCGGAGGCAAGGGCCTCCTCCACGAGCAGTACTTC.

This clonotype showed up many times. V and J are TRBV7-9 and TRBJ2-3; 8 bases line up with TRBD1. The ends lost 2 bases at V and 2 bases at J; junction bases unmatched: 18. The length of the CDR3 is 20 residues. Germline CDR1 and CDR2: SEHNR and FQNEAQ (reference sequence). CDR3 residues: CASSLFLGLTGQVITDTQYF. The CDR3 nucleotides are TGTGCCAGCAGCTTATTTTTGGGGCTTACGGGACAGGTGATCACAGATACGCAGTATTTT.

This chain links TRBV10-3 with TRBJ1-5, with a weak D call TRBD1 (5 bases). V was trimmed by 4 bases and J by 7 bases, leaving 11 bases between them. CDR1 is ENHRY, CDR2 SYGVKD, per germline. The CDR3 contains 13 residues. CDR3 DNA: TGTGCCATCAGTGGGGGGGGGGGACAGCCCCAGCATTTT. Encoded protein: CAISGGGGQPQHF.

In nucleotides, the CDR3 is TGTGCCACCAGAGATGGGCCCTCCTACGAGCAGTACTTC. It translates to CATRDGPSYEQYF. The rearrangement uses TRBV19 and TRBJ2-7; D uncertain. The V end lost 10 bases, the J end lost 0 bases, and 13 bases lay between the germline ends. This CDR3 has 13 amino acids. Germline assignment: CDR1 LNHDA and CDR2 SQIVND (reference sequence).

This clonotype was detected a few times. The CDR3 protein is CASSFPANNEQFF. In nucleotides, the CDR3 is TGTGCCAGCAGCTTCCCGGCCAACAATGAGCAGTTCTTC. V and J are TRBV7-9 and TRBJ2-1; D is undetermined. V gave up 3 bases and J gave up 5 bases, with 8 bases separating them. Germline V gene sequence: CDR1 SEHNR, CDR2 FQNEAQ (reference sequence). This CDR3 contains 13 residues.